The 27 T cell receptor beta chains below come from one sample, sequenced in a study of vaccination and CD4 T cells after COVID-19. Treatment noted: roughly 10-day PBMC culture with coronavirus spike peptide pools or control peptides (ViraFEST assay). Antigen specificity for these receptors is unknown. Sequence data for DNA of cultured CD4+ T cells were generated by the Oncomine TCR Beta short-read assay. TCRdb processed the PCR reads anew with MiXCR; each CDR3 protein has one entry. The top ten hold more than 20% of the sample, which has more than 9,000 distinct CDR3 sequences, about 50% seen once. The sequenced sample was cultured CD4+ T cells from blood, obtained after SARS-CoV-2 vaccination. The receptors come from a human donor with COVID-19.

This sequence joins TRBV28 and TRBJ1-3; 8 bases match TRBD1. With V trimmed by 8 bases and J by 5 bases, 11 bases remained unmatched. Germline CDR1 and CDR2: MDHEN and SYDVKM. The CDR3 is 15 amino acids. CDR3 in DNA: TGTGCCAGCTTGACGGACCAGGGGGCGCGAAACACCATATATTTT. Encoded protein: CASLTDQGARNTIYF.

This clonotype was detected a few times. The rearrangement joins TRBV15 to TRBJ1-1, with a possible D match to TRBD1 (5 bases). The V and J ends lost 5 bases and 5 bases respectively, with 12 bases between them. Germline values: CDR1 LNHNV, CDR2 YYDKDF (reference sequence). The CDR3 runs 13 residues. CDR3 loop: CATSGRASTEAFF. CDR3 bases: TGTGCCACCAGCGGCAGGGCGAGTACTGAAGCTTTCTTT.

In its sample, this clonotype ranks as medium-sized. The chain has TRBV6-1 and TRBJ1-2; TRBD1 matches at 11 bases. The junction had 7 bases not matched to a gene; V was cut back by 6 bases and J by 7 bases. CDR3 length equals 14 residues. Germline V lookup: CDR1 MNHNS, CDR2 SASEGT. The DNA of the CDR3 is TGTGCCAGCAGGCCAGCCGGGACAGGGGGTGGCTACACCTTC. It yields the protein CASRPAGTGGGYTF.

This chain uses TRBV6-2 or TRBV6-3 with TRBJ1-2; D is undetermined. Trimming stripped 2 bases from V and 2 bases from J, with 3 bases between. In germline, CDR1 is MNHEY, CDR2 SVGEGT. The CDR3 runs to 12 residues. CDR3 DNA sequence: TGTGCCAGCAGTTACAAAAACTATGGCTACACCTTC. Its translation is CASSYKNYGYTF.

In this sample, this clonotype turned up a few times. The chain joins TRBV7-9 to TRBJ2-7; D gene ambiguous. Germline CDR1 reads SEHNR; CDR2 reads FQNEAQ (reference sequence). With 1 base removed from V and 3 bases from J, the gap between germline ends came to 10 bases. This CDR3 has 14 amino acids. The CDR3 loop reads CASSLGGFLYEQYF. As DNA, the CDR3 is TGTGCCAGCAGCTTAGGAGGTTTCCTCTACGAGCAGTACTTC.

The chain recombines TRBV6-2 or TRBV6-3 with TRBJ2-5; D is undetermined. The CDR3 has 13 amino acids. Trimming took 8 bases from V and 0 from J, leaving 10 bases between them. Germline loops: CDR1 MNHEY, CDR2 SVGEGT. Here the CDR3 DNA reads TGTGCCAGCGGAACGGTAAACCAAGAGACCCAGTACTTC. Protein product: CASGTVNQETQYF.

The V and J genes are TRBV2 and TRBJ2-7; 7 bases are shared with TRBD1. Looked up from germline, CDR1 is SNHLY and CDR2 is FYNNEI. This CDR3 region has 13 residues. J gave up 3 bases and V 4 bases, and 3 bases lay outside the gene matches. CDR3 bases: TGTGCCAGCAGTGGGGACAGACTCTACGAGCAGTACTTC. Translation: CASSGDRLYEQYF.

This chain connects TRBV20-1 to TRBJ2-5; D tentatively fits TRBD1 or TRBD2 (6 bases each). Germline-derived CDR1 and CDR2 are DFQATT and SNEGSKA (reference sequence). The V gene lost 1 base and the J gene lost 5 bases, with 14 bases spanning the gap. CDR3 size: 14 residues. The CDR3 nucleotides read TGCAGTGCTAGAGGCGACGGGGGCTTGGAGACCCAGTACTTC. Amino acid sequence: CSARGDGGLETQYF.

A few counts support this clonotype. This CDR3 reads CSARGHRANTEAFF. As DNA, the CDR3 is TGCAGTGCTAGAGGTCACAGGGCGAACACTGAAGCTTTCTTT. The chain couples TRBV20-1 to TRBJ1-1; a possible D gene is TRBD1 (6 bases). Germline V gene data show CDR1 as DFQATT and CDR2 as SNEGSKA (reference sequence). The CDR3 is 14 residues long. The V and J ends lost 1 base and 1 base respectively, with 10 bases between them.

Only a few counts were recorded for this clonotype. The rearrangement links TRBV6-1 to TRBJ1-5; D may be TRBD1 (5 bases). Looked up from germline, CDR1 is MNHNS and CDR2 is SASEGT. The V gene lost 5 bases and the J gene lost 7 bases, with 18 bases spanning the gap. CDR3 length equals 15 residues. The DNA of the CDR3 is TGTGCCAGCAGTCGCACGACCCAGGGCCCGCAGCCCCAGCATTTT. Its translation: CASSRTTQGPQPQHF.

The V call is TRBV20-1, the J call TRBJ2-4; TRBD2 is a possible D gene (5 bases). There are 13 residues in the CDR3. With 6 bases removed from V and 2 bases from J, the gap between germline ends came to 11 bases. Per the germline V gene, CDR1 is DFQATT and CDR2 is SNEGSKA (reference sequence). In DNA, the CDR3 is TGCAGTGCGGAACTAGTTACCAAAAACATTCAGTACTTC. Amino acid sequence: CSAELVTKNIQYF.

The chain employs TRBV7-2 and TRBJ2-2; no clear D gene. The V end was cut by 7 bases, the J end by 4 bases, with 13 bases between. Germline V gives CDR1 SGHTA, CDR2 FQGNSA. The CDR3 covers 14 residues. This CDR3 reads CASNQNLITGELFF. The CDR3 bases are TGTGCCAGCAACCAAAACCTTATCACCGGGGAGCTGTTTTTT.

The chain uses TRBV5-4 and TRBJ2-3; D might be TRBD2 (5 bases). The CDR3 consists of 16 residues. CDR1 is SGHNT, CDR2 YYREEE, per germline (reference sequence). The V end lost 0 bases, the J end lost 6 bases, and 17 bases lay between the germline ends. DNA of the CDR3: TGTGCCAGCAGCTTGGAGCATCGGGGAAGGACGGATACGCAGTATTTT. This codes for CASSLEHRGRTDTQYF.

V gene TRBV6-2 or TRBV6-3 combines with J gene TRBJ1-2; D uncertain. Germline V gives CDR1 MNHEY, CDR2 SVGEGT. The CDR3 extends over 14 amino acids. V dropped 4 bases and J dropped 5 bases, with 14 bases sitting between them. CDR3 loop: CASSLFQEAYGYTF. The CDR3 region has the DNA TGTGCCAGCAGTTTGTTTCAGGAGGCGTATGGCTACACCTTC.

The chain employs TRBV6-5 and TRBJ2-7; D uncertain. CDR1 is MNHEY, CDR2 SVGAGI, per germline. Trimming removed 0 bases from V and 4 bases from J, with 10 bases in between. The CDR3 sequence is 14 residues long. CDR3 amino acids: CASSYSTDRYEQYF. In DNA, the CDR3 is TGTGCCAGCAGTTACTCGACGGACCGATACGAGCAGTACTTC.

This clonotype has a handful of counts. This chain uses TRBV6-4 with TRBJ1-6; D remains unclear. CDR3 length: 13 residues. Trimming stripped 6 bases from V and 6 bases from J, with 9 bases between. CDR1 is MRHNA, CDR2 SNTAGT, per germline. CDR3 in amino acids: CASREGGNSPLHF. The CDR3 DNA follows: TGTGCCAGCAGGGAAGGAGGTAATTCACCCCTCCACTTT.

The CDR3, as DNA: TGTGCCAGCAGCCTGGGACAGGGCTACTCCTACGAGCAGTACTTC. This translates into CASSLGQGYSYEQYF. J is TRBJ2-7 and V is TRBV7-2; TRBD1 matches at 9 bases. Germline values: CDR1 SGHTA, CDR2 FQGNSA. The CDR3 loop spans 15 amino acids. J gave up 0 bases and V 5 bases, and 5 bases lay outside the gene matches.

V gene TRBV28 combines with J gene TRBJ2-4, with D perhaps TRBD2 (7 bases). Germline-derived CDR1 and CDR2 are MDHEN and SYDVKM. V lost 7 bases to trimming and J lost 0 bases, with 22 bases between them. The CDR3 consists of 18 residues. The CDR3 loop reads CASTHAPRGAGAKNIQYF. DNA for the CDR3: TGTGCCAGCACTCATGCCCCCCGGGGGGCGGGAGCCAAAAACATTCAGTACTTC.

This clonotype came up a few times. This rearrangement joins TRBV19 to TRBJ1-5; D gene ambiguous. V was trimmed by 2 bases and J by 2 bases, leaving 7 bases between them. Germline assignment: CDR1 LNHDA and CDR2 SQIVND (reference sequence). The CDR3 has 14 amino acids. CDR3 sequence (DNA): TGTGCCAGTAGTATAAACGTGGGCAATCAGCCCCAGCATTTT. Encoded protein: CASSINVGNQPQHF.

The V and J genes are TRBV28 and TRBJ2-5, with 9 bases identical to TRBD1. Trimming at V came to 2 bases and at J to 9 bases, leaving 10 bases not matched to a gene. The CDR3 is 15 residues long. Germline-derived CDR1 and CDR2 are MDHEN and SYDVKM. The CDR3 protein is CASSLPPGQGSAQYF. Written as DNA, the CDR3 is TGTGCCAGCAGTTTACCTCCGGGACAGGGATCTGCCCAGTACTTC. Variable domain in full (rest from reference TRBV28 and TRBJ2-5): DVKVTQSSRYLVKRTGEKVFLECVQDMDHENMFWYRQDPGLGLRLIYFSYDVKMKEKGDIPEGYSVSREKKERFSLILESASTNQTSMYLCASSLPPGQGSAQYFGPGTRLLVL.

This chain joins TRBV11-2 and TRBJ2-4; 9 nucleotides align to TRBD1. The CDR3 has 17 amino acids. The V gene end was trimmed by 8 bases and the J gene end by 3 bases; junction bases not matched to a gene: 14. The germline CDR1 and CDR2 sequences are SGHAT and FQNNGV. CDR3 region: CASRAPGQGLHKNIQYF. DNA for the CDR3: TGTGCCAGCCGAGCGCCGGGACAGGGTCTACACAAAAACATTCAGTACTTC.

The CDR3 DNA follows: TGTGCCAGCAGTTACCAGGACAGAAATAATTCACCCCTCCACTTT. It encodes CASSYQDRNNSPLHF. The chain carries TRBV6-5 and TRBJ1-6; a possible D gene is TRBD1 (6 bases). The CDR3 length is 15 residues. V was shortened by 2 bases and J by 5 bases, with 10 bases between the two germline ends. Per germline, CDR1 MNHEY and CDR2 SVGAGI.

This clonotype was recorded once. This rearrangement joins TRBV20-1 to TRBJ2-7; D perhaps matches TRBD1 (7 bases). This CDR3 contains 14 residues. Trimming removed 6 bases from V and 4 bases from J, with 19 bases in between. Germline-derived CDR1 and CDR2 are DFQATT and SNEGSKA (reference sequence). CDR3 sequence reads: CSAPRGDSQYEQYF. The CDR3 DNA reads as TGCAGTGCCCCGAGGGGGGACAGCCAATACGAGCAGTACTTC.

V gene TRBV5-6 combines with J gene TRBJ2-7; D gene ambiguous. Deletions cut 3 bases from V and 3 bases from J, with 7 bases between. Per germline, CDR1 SGHDT and CDR2 YYEEEE. The CDR3 totals 12 residues. CDR3 in DNA: TGTGCCAGCAGCTCCACGCACTACGAGCAGTACTTC. Amino acids: CASSSTHYEQYF.

CDR3 DNA sequence: TGTGCCAGCAGCGGAGGGACAGACCTCCAGTACTTC. As protein: CASSGGTDLQYF. V and J are TRBV6-1 and TRBJ2-5; tentatively, D is TRBD1 (7 bases). In germline, CDR1 is MNHNS, CDR2 SASEGT. Trimming cost V 6 bases and J 10 bases, with 15 bases left between them. The CDR3 spans 12 residues.

The chain has TRBV28 and TRBJ2-5; D gene ambiguous. Germline CDR1 is MDHEN and CDR2 is SYDVKM. This CDR3 comprises 18 residues. Between the trimmed V and J ends, which lost 5 bases and 5 bases, there was a span of 27 bases. The CDR3 region is CASSPPLPPFLSSETQYF. The CDR3 nucleotides read TGTGCCAGCAGTCCCCCGTTGCCTCCATTTCTCTCGTCGGAGACCCAGTACTTC.

The chain has TRBV20-1 and TRBJ1-5; unclear D gene. This CDR3 has 15 amino acids. Trimming removed 0 bases from V and 6 bases from J, with 15 bases in between. Germline assignment: CDR1 DFQATT and CDR2 SNEGSKA (reference sequence). The CDR3 loop reads CSAREPGHWGQPQHF. DNA of the CDR3: TGCAGTGCTAGAGAACCAGGCCACTGGGGTCAGCCCCAGCATTTT.